The 8 T cell receptor beta chains presented below share a single source sample, sequenced in a study of tumor and adjacent non-tumor tissue in lung cancer. RNA was extracted from bulk tissue without any cell sorting. A modified ARM-PCR protocol with three rounds of nested PCR amplified TCRbeta. One entry per CDR3 protein, called by TCRdb with MiXCR from the multiplex PCR reads. The data contain some 120,000 distinct CDR3 sequences, 66% of them singletons. Sequencing was performed on lung tumor tissue. The receptors shown here come from a man under 40 with non-small cell lung cancer.

The chain uses TRBV18 and TRBJ1-2; D uncertain. The CDR3 length is 16 residues. Trimming pared 2 bases from V and 2 bases from J, leaving 15 bases between. Germline lookup yields CDR1 KGHSH and CDR2 LQKENI. The CDR3 reads CASSPVGGQANYGYTF. The CDR3 region has the DNA TGTGCCAGCTCACCAGTAGGCGGTCAGGCGAACTATGGCTACACCTTC. The whole variable domain, remainder taken from reference TRBV18 and TRBJ1-2, is NAGVMQNPRHLVRRRGQEARLRCSPMKGHSHVYWYRQLPEEGLKFMVYLQKENIIDESGMPKERFSAEFPKEGPSILRIQQVVRGDSAAYFCASSPVGGQANYGYTFGSGTRLTVV.

The V call is TRBV6-5, the J call TRBJ2-7, with 10 bases aligning to TRBD1. CDR1 MNHEY and CDR2 SVGAGI come from the germline V gene. CDR3 size: 15 residues. V trimming: 4 bases; J trimming: 13 bases; junction bases outside the gene matches: 16. The CDR3 DNA follows: TGTGCCAGCAGTTTGGGACAGGGGAGCTCCTACGAACACTACTTC. As protein: CASSLGQGSSYEHYF.

Concerning this clonotype itself: It is likely a read error, because the conserved phenylalanine at the end of the CDR3 is missing. The chain's CDR3 is CNTSLAGTYEQYY. In DNA form, the CDR3 reads TGCAATACTAGTCTTGCCGGGACCTACGAGCAGTACTAC. The chain combines TRBV20-1 with TRBJ2-7, with D possibly being TRBD2 (5 bases). The length of the CDR3 is 13 residues. CDR1 and CDR2 (germline): DFQATT, SNEGSKA (reference sequence).

V gene TRBV20-1 combines with J gene TRBJ2-7; D may be TRBD1 (6 bases). V was shortened by 3 bases and J by 0 bases, with 12 bases between the two germline ends. The germline gives CDR1 DFQATT, CDR2 SNEGSKA (reference sequence). This CDR3 comprises 14 residues. The DNA for the CDR3 is TGCAGTGCTAGCTGGGACAACTCCTCCTACGAGCAGTACTTC. Encoded protein: CSASWDNSSYEQYF.

This clonotype has just one count. This may come from a read error, since a much larger clone is one base off. The chain employs TRBV12-3 or TRBV12-4 and TRBJ2-2; D might be TRBD2 (5 bases). There are 14 residues in the CDR3. The CDR3 nucleotides are TGTGCCAGCAGTTTAGCAAATGGTGTCGGGGAGCTGTTGTTT. Translation gives CASSLANGVGELLF.

This rearrangement joins TRBV10-3 to TRBJ1-5; D is possibly TRBD1 (5 bases). Per germline, CDR1 ENHRY and CDR2 SYGVKD. Trimming removed 0 bases at V and 8 bases at J, with 11 bases between. CDR3 length: 14 residues. The chain's CDR3 is CAISESEGIKPQHF. In DNA form, the CDR3 reads TGTGCCATCAGTGAGTCGGAGGGGATAAAGCCCCAGCATTTT.

This clonotype was seen only a few times. A much larger clone lies one base from this, so it may be a read error. V gene TRBV6-6 combines with J gene TRBJ1-6, with 7 bases that match TRBD1. CDR1 MNHNY and CDR2 SVGAGI come from the germline V gene (reference sequence). The CDR3 has 15 residues. The CDR3 nucleotides are TGTGCCGGCAGTAAAGACAGGGATTATAATTCACCCCTCCACTTT. This encodes CAGSKDRDYNSPLHF.

On this clonotype: Given a much more abundant clone one base away, this may be a read error. This rearrangement joins TRBV20-1 to TRBJ2-5; D is unclear. Germline CDR1 is DFQATT and CDR2 is SNEGSKA (reference sequence). CDR3 length: 13 residues. V was clipped by 0 bases and J by 7 bases, with 12 bases between them. CDR3 nucleotides: TGCAGTGCTAGAGAAGAACCTTGGGGGACCCAGTACTTC. Translation: CSAREEPWGTQYF.